This paragraph covers one T cell receptor beta chain sequence. In the authors' methods: Nucleated cell counts were estimated from reference gene primer amplification. Profiling relied on immunoSEQ multiplex PCR, and the TCRdb table lists in-frame clones only, not all of them. The V and J calls and the clone size are those of that table, but D and trimming were determined from the DNA. The table shows around 260,000 clones, with around four fifths occurring only once. Looked up from germline, CDR1 is SGHAT and CDR2 is FQNNGV. The V and J ends lost 1 base and 8 bases, in that order; junction bases with no gene match: 12. The CDR3 sequence is 17 residues long. The source of the sample is a study of blood T cell repertoires in COVID-19. Study-level background: The United States, Italy and Spain provided the acute and convalescent COVID-19 samples. PBMCs, B-cell-depleted T cells, or T cells were the source of the cDNA or gDNA that made up the material.

The genes are TRBV11-2 and TRBJ2-3; 10 bases are a match to TRBD2. Sample: peripheral blood. This sequence was found in a man aged 60-69 years who had recovered from COVID-19. The DNA of the CDR3 is TGTGCCAGCAGCTTAGTGAGGGAGCGGGGGGGCCCGGGTACGCAGTATTTT. Residues: CASSLVRERGGPGTQYF.